These 21 T cell receptor beta chains were sequenced from one sample in a study of post-analysis software for immune sequencing data. Their cognate antigens are unknown. Prepared libraries of TCR beta cDNA carried unique molecular identifiers. TCRdb re-called the PCR reads through MiXCR, storing one row per CDR3 protein. The profile shows 400,000 to 500,000 distinct CDR3 sequences, over 30% of them singletons. Study-wide findings and caveats: Five or six TRBV segments, including TRBV5-6, TRBV5-1 and TRBV20-1, were more frequent in patients than controls.

The source material was blood. Receptors were obtained from a girl aged 2-10 years with multiple sclerosis.

This chain uses TRBV5-1 with TRBJ1-2; the D is unclear. With 4 bases removed from V and 5 bases from J, the gap between germline ends came to 30 bases. CDR1 and CDR2 from the germline V gene are SGHRS and YFSETQ. The CDR3 is 19 amino acids. The CDR3 spells CASSPNIPGRWAPEYGYTF. The CDR3 DNA follows: TGCGCCAGCAGCCCTAATATCCCCGGCCGGTGGGCCCCTGAGTATGGCTACACCTTC.

This clonotype was counted a few times. The chain employs TRBV5-1 and TRBJ2-3, with a tentative D call TRBD1 (5 bases). V was trimmed by 4 bases and J by 2 bases, leaving 17 bases between them. The CDR3 is 16 residues long. Per germline, CDR1 SGHRS and CDR2 YFSETQ. CDR3 protein: CASSTPLGASTDTQYF. The CDR3 coding sequence is TGCGCCAGCAGCACCCCGTTAGGGGCCTCCACAGATACGCAGTATTTT.

The chain couples TRBV7-2 to TRBJ2-4; 7 bases fit TRBD2. CDR3 size: 14 residues. V trimming: 5 bases; J trimming: 6 bases; junction bases outside the gene matches: 7. Per the germline V gene, CDR1 is SGHTA and CDR2 is FQGNSA. The CDR3 reads CASSPWTSPNIQYF. The DNA of the CDR3 is TGTGCCAGCAGCCCCTGGACTAGTCCAAACATTCAGTACTTC.

This chain joins TRBV4-1 and TRBJ1-5, with D hard to call. Trimming took off 1 base at V and 0 bases at J, with 7 bases between the two ends. The V gene's germline CDR1 is MGHRA and CDR2 YSYEKL. The CDR3 length is 15 residues. The CDR3 DNA is TGCGCCAGCAGCCAAGGGAGGAGTAGCAATCAGCCCCAGCATTTT. Its protein product is CASSQGRSSNQPQHF.

This clonotype was counted a few times. CDR3 bases: TGCGCCAGCAGCCAAGAATGGAGATACAATGAGCAGTTCTTC. It codes for CASSQEWRYNEQFF. The chain carries TRBV4-3 and TRBJ2-1; the D is unclear. V lost 0 bases, J lost 4 bases, and 7 bases lay in between. The germline V gene has CDR1 LGHNA and CDR2 YSLEER. The CDR3 totals 14 residues.

The chain uses TRBV12-5 and TRBJ2-1; the match to TRBD1 covers 7 bases. Losses at the gene ends were 7 bases for V and 8 bases for J; bases not matched to a gene: 14. CDR3 length: 15 residues. CDR1 and CDR2 (germline): LGHNT, FRNRAP. CDR3 nucleotide sequence: TGTGCTAGTGACCAGCCGGGACAGCCTATAGATGAGCAGTTCTTC. The encoded protein is CASDQPGQPIDEQFF.

This chain uses TRBV12-3 or TRBV12-4 with TRBJ2-5; no definite D call. The CDR3 contains 13 residues. V was clipped by 7 bases and J by 3 bases, with 12 bases between them. The CDR3 sequence: CASTRLREETQYF. CDR3 DNA: TGTGCCAGCACACGGTTAAGAGAAGAGACCCAGTACTTC.

This clonotype occurred once. The rearrangement joins TRBV27 to TRBJ2-5, with D tentatively TRBD2 (5 bases). The V end was cut by 2 bases, the J end by 6 bases, with 13 bases between. Germline CDR1 reads MNHEY; CDR2 reads SMNVEV (reference sequence). The CDR3 spans 14 residues. The CDR3: CASSLSGSGKTQYF. CDR3 sequence (DNA): TGTGCCAGCAGTTTAAGCGGCAGCGGAAAGACCCAGTACTTC.

Only a few counts were recorded for this clonotype. The chain uses TRBV7-2 and TRBJ2-5; D is undetermined. The CDR3 loop spans 14 amino acids. CDR1 and CDR2 (germline): SGHTA, FQGNSA. Trimming cost V 4 bases and J 1 base, with 10 bases left between them. CDR3 DNA sequence: TGTGCCAGCAGCTCCCAGCAGGTCCAAGAGACCCAGTACTTC. This sequence encodes CASSSQQVQETQYF.

This clonotype has just a few counts. The CDR3: CASSLARVRSYNEQFF. Written as DNA, the CDR3 is TGTGCCAGCAGTTTAGCGAGGGTCAGGTCCTACAATGAGCAGTTCTTC. V and J are TRBV12-3 or TRBV12-4 and TRBJ2-1; D possibly corresponds to TRBD2 (5 bases). This CDR3 contains 16 residues. Between the trimmed V and J ends, which lost 0 bases and 1 base, there was a span of 10 bases.

The CDR3 bases are TGTGCCAGCAGCCCTTACAGGACAGGGGACTACGAGCAGTACTTC. Encoded protein: CASSPYRTGDYEQYF. The chain carries TRBV7-3 and TRBJ2-7; 9 bases are a match to TRBD1. CDR1 and CDR2 (germline): SGHTA, FQGTGA. V trimming: 5 bases; J trimming: 3 bases; junction bases outside the gene matches: 8. The CDR3 extends over 15 amino acids.

This clonotype has more than one count but fewer than ten. The CDR3 protein is CASSGPRRQSEQFF. The DNA of the CDR3 is TGTGCCAGCAGTGGCCCCAGGAGGCAATCTGAGCAGTTCTTC. V usage is TRBV6-2 or TRBV6-3 and J usage is TRBJ2-1; D is perhaps TRBD2 (5 bases). Trimming stripped 5 bases from V and 9 bases from J, with 17 bases between. Germline CDR1 reads MNHEY; CDR2 reads SVGEGT. This CDR3 has 14 residues.

The table lists this clonotype with a few counts. This sequence joins TRBV15 and TRBJ2-7, with 9 positions matching TRBD1. The CDR3 totals 13 residues. The V gene's germline CDR1 is LNHNV and CDR2 YYDKDF (reference sequence). V was clipped by 4 bases and J by 5 bases; unmatched bases: 3. This chain's CDR3 is CATSTGQGNEQYF. Written as DNA, the CDR3 is TGTGCCACCAGCACCGGACAGGGGAACGAGCAGTACTTC.

The table lists this clonotype with a few counts. The V gene is TRBV6-5, the J gene TRBJ2-1; D is possibly TRBD1 (6 bases). The germline V gene encodes CDR1 MNHEY and CDR2 SVGAGI. The CDR3 runs to 16 residues. V was shortened by 2 bases and J by 0 bases, with 11 bases between the two germline ends. The CDR3 protein is CASSYDGTSSYNEQFF. CDR3 nucleotides: TGTGCCAGCAGTTACGATGGGACAAGCTCCTACAATGAGCAGTTCTTC.

This chain joins TRBV7-3 and TRBJ2-7; 12 nucleotides line up with TRBD2. J gave up 1 base and V 1 base, and 5 bases lay outside the gene matches. The CDR3 sequence is 17 residues long. Germline V lookup: CDR1 SGHTA, CDR2 FQGTGA. CDR3 in amino acids: CASSLIPLAGGSYEQYF. In DNA, the CDR3 is TGTGCCAGCAGCTTAATACCGCTAGCGGGAGGGTCCTACGAGCAGTACTTC.

The chain joins TRBV5-1 to TRBJ2-1, with a weak D call TRBD1 (5 bases). The CDR3 covers 17 residues. Trimming removed 1 base from V and 0 bases from J, with 14 bases in between. The germline V gene has CDR1 SGHRS and CDR2 YFSETQ. The chain's CDR3 is CASSLFLVRDSYNEQFF. For the CDR3, the DNA is TGCGCCAGCAGCTTGTTTTTGGTCAGGGACTCCTACAATGAGCAGTTCTTC.

The chain combines TRBV27 with TRBJ2-3, with D perhaps TRBD2 (6 bases). The CDR3 covers 16 residues. V gave up 8 bases and J gave up 2 bases, with 20 bases separating them. Germline values: CDR1 MNHEY, CDR2 SMNVEV (reference sequence). CDR3 sequence: CASSTGRPKHTDTQYF. DNA of the CDR3: TGTGCCAGCTCCACGGGGAGGCCAAAGCACACAGATACGCAGTATTTT.

Notes on this clonotype: A read error may produce the germline difference seen at one junction end. In DNA, the CDR3 is TGTGCCGGCAGCTTTATCAGCGGCGGTGAGCAGTTCTTC. It specifies CAGSFISGGEQFF. V usage is TRBV7-3 and J usage is TRBJ2-1; maybe TRBD2 (5 bases). CDR1 and CDR2 (germline): SGHTA, FQGTGA. The CDR3 is made up of 13 amino acids.

The chain links TRBV28 to TRBJ2-6, with D unclear. Deletions cut 4 bases from V and 3 bases from J, with 1 base between. Germline values: CDR1 MDHEN, CDR2 SYDVKM. The CDR3 spans 12 residues. DNA of the CDR3: TGTGCCAGCAGTTATGGGGCCAACGTCCTGACTTTC. Its translation is CASSYGANVLTF. Drawing the rest from reference TRBV28 and TRBJ2-6, the complete variable domain is DVKVTQSSRYLVKRTGEKVFLECVQDMDHENMFWYRQDPGLGLRLIYFSYDVKMKEKGDIPEGYSVSREKKERFSLILESASTNQTSMYLCASSYGANVLTFGAGSRLTVL.

The V gene is TRBV4-1, the J gene TRBJ2-1, with a tentative D call TRBD2 (5 bases). Matching the DNA end better, TRBJ2-7 makes the J call doubtful. This CDR3 contains 16 residues. Germline-derived CDR1 and CDR2 are MGHRA and YSYEKL. The CDR3 DNA is TGCGCCAGCAGCCAATTTCTAGCTAGCTCCTACAATGAGCAGTACTTC. Encoded protein: CASSQFLASSYNEQYF.

The CDR3 protein is CASSPRLRGEYEQYF. CDR3 nucleotide sequence: TGTGCCAGCAGCCCCCGACTTCGGGGGGAATACGAGCAGTACTTC. The chain recombines TRBV7-3 with TRBJ2-7; TRBD2 agrees at 7 bases. V was clipped by 5 bases and J by 4 bases; unmatched bases: 11. The CDR3 is made up of 15 amino acids. Germline V gene lookup returns CDR1 SGHTA and CDR2 FQGTGA.